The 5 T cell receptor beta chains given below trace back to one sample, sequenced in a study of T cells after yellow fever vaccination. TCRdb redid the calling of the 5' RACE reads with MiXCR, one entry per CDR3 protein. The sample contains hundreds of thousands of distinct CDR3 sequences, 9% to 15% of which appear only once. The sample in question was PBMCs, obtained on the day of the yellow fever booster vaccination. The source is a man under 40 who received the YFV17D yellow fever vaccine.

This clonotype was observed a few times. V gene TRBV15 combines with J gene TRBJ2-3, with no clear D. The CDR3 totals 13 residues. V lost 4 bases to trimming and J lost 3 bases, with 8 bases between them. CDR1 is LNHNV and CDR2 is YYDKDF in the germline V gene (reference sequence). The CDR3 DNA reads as TGTGCCACCAGCAACCTGGGGACAGATACGCAGTATTTT. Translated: CATSNLGTDTQYF. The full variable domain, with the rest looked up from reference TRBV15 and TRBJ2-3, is DAMVIQNPRYQVTQFGKPVTLSCSQTLNHNVMYWYQQKSSQAPKLLFHYYDKDFNNEADTPDNFQSRRPNTSFCFLDIRSPGLGDTAMYLCATSNLGTDTQYFGPGTRLTVL.

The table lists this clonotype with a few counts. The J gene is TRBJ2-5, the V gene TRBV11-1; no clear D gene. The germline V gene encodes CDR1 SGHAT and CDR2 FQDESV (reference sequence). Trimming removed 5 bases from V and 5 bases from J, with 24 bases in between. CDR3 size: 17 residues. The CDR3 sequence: CASSPSIRSGGVETQYF. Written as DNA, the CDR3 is TGTGCCAGCAGCCCTTCGATAAGGAGTGGCGGCGTGGAGACCCAGTACTTC.

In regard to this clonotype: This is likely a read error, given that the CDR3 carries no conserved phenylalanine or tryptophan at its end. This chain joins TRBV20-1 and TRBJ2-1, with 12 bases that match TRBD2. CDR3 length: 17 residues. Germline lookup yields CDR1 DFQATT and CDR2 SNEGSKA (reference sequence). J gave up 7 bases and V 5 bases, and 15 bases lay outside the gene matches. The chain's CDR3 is CSAYNGLAGPRGNEQFS. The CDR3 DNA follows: TGCAGTGCTTACAATGGACTAGCGGGACCAAGAGGTAATGAGCAGTTCTCC.

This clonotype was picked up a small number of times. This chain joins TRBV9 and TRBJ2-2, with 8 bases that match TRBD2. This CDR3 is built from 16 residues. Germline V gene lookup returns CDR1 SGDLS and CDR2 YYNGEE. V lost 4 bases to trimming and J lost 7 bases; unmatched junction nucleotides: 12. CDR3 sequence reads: CASSPQPLAGYGELFF. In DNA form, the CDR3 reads TGTGCCAGCAGCCCCCAGCCGTTAGCGGGATACGGGGAGCTGTTTTTT.

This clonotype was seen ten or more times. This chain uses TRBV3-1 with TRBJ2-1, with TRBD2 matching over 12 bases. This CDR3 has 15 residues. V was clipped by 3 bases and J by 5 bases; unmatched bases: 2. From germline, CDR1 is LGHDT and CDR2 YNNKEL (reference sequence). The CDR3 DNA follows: TGTGCCAGCAGCCACAGACTAGCGGGGGACAATGAGCAGTTCTTC. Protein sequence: CASSHRLAGDNEQFF.